The clone carrying this TCR beta chain was observed at least ten times. As yet, its antigen is unknown. Unique molecular identifiers featured in how the TCRbeta library was prepared. TCRdb reprocessed the PCR reads with MiXCR, giving one entry per CDR3 protein. This table has approximately 500,000 distinct CDR3 sequences, about 11% appearing once. The sample belongs to a study of T-cell reconstitution after alpha-beta-depleted transplantation in children. Study results and caveats: About two months after transplant, alpha-beta T cells reportedly came from several hundred expanded graft clones. A year post-transplant, T-cell counts and diversity derived mostly from newly produced T cells. In some patients, recipient T cells and intrathymic progenitors surviving conditioning explained high day-60 diversity.

The sample consisted of PBMCs, taken before TCRalphabeta/CD19-depleted stem cell transplant. This sequence originates from a child aged 2 to 10 with inherited bone marrow failure, due to receive a stem cell transplant.

In nucleotides, the CDR3 is TGCGCCAGCAGCTCGACCCCGGGACGGCCTTACGAGCAGTACTTC. Protein: CASSSTPGRPYEQYF. V is TRBV5-1 and J is TRBJ2-7; tentatively, D is TRBD1 or TRBD2 (5 bases each). Trimming removed 3 bases from V and 4 bases from J, with 17 bases in between. The CDR3 length is 15 residues. Germline loops: CDR1 SGHRS, CDR2 YFSETQ.